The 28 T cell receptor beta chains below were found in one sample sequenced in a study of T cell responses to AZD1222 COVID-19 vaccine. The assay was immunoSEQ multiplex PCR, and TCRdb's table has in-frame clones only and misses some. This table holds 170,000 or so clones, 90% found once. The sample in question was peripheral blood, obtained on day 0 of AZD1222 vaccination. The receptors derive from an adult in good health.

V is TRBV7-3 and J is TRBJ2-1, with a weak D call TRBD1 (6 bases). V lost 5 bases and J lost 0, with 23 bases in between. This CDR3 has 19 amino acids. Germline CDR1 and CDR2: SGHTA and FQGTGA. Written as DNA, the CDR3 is TGTGCCAGCAGCAGCAATCCCGGGACATCAAGGAGCTCCTACAATGAGCAGTTCTTC. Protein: CASSSNPGTSRSSYNEQFF.

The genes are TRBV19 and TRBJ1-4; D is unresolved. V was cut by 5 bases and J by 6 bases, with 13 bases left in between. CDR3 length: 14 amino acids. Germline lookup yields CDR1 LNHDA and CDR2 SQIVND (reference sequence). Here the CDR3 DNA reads TGTGCCAGTAGTGACCATGGCGGGGATGAAAAACTGTTTTTT. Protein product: CASSDHGGDEKLFF.

The CDR3 is CASSQEQGGMGETQYF. CDR3 nucleotide sequence: TGTGCCAGCAGCCAAGAACAGGGGGGTATGGGAGAGACCCAGTACTTC. V and J are TRBV5-4 and TRBJ2-5; 8 bases map to TRBD1. CDR3 length: 16 amino acids. Looked up from germline, CDR1 is SGHNT and CDR2 is YYREEE (reference sequence). The trim removed 4 bases at V and 4 bases at J, leaving 12 bases unmatched.

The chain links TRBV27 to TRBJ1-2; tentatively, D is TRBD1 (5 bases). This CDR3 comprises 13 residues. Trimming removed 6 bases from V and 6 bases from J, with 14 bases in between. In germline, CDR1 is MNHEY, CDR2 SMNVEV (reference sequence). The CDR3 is CASRGEGRHGYTF. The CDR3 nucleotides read TGTGCCAGCAGGGGGGAGGGGAGGCATGGCTACACCTTC.

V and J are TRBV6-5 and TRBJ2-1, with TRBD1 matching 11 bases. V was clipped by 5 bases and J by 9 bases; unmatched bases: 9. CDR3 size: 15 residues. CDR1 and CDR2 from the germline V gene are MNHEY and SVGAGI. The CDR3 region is CASSLQGTGGTEQFF. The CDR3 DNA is TGTGCCAGCAGTCTCCAGGGGACAGGGGGTACTGAGCAGTTCTTC.

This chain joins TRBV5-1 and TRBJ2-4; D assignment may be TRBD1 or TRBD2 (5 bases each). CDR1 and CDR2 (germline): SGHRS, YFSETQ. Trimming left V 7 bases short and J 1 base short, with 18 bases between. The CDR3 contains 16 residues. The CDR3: CASRTEPGTAKNIQYF. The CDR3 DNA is TGCGCCAGCCGGACCGAACCCGGGACGGCCAAAAACATTCAGTACTTC. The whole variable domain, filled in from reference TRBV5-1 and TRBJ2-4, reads KAGVTQTPRYLIKTRGQQVTLSCSPISGHRSVSWYQQTPGQGLQFLFEYFSETQRNKGNFPGRFSGRQFSNSRSEMNVSTLELGDSALYLCASRTEPGTAKNIQYFGAGTRLSVL.

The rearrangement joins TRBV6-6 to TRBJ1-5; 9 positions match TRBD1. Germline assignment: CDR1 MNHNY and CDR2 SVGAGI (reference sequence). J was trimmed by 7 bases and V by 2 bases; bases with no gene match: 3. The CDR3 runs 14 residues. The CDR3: CASSYPTGGQPQHF. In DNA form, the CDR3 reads TGTGCCAGCAGTTACCCGACAGGGGGGCAGCCCCAGCATTTT.

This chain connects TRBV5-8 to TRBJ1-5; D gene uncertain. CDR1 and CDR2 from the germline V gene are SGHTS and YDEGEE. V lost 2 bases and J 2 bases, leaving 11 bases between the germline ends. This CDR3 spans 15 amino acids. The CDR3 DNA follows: TGTGCCAGCAGCTTCGGGTCTCATCGCAATCAGCCCCAGCATTTT. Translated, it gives CASSFGSHRNQPQHF.

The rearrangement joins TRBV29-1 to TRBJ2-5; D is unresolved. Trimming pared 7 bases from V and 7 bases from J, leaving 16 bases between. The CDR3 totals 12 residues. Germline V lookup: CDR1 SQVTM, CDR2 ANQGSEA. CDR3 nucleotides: TGCAGCGCGTCCCAAGGTGGCCGGACCCAGTACTTC. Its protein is CSASQGGRTQYF.

CDR3: CASTTPGQYYGYTF. In DNA form, the CDR3 reads TGTGCCAGTACCACTCCGGGACAGTACTATGGCTACACCTTC. This rearrangement joins TRBV19 to TRBJ1-2; TRBD1 aligns across 7 bases. The CDR3 is 14 residues long. Germline CDR1 is LNHDA and CDR2 is SQIVND (reference sequence). The trim removed 7 bases at V and 3 bases at J, leaving 8 bases unmatched.

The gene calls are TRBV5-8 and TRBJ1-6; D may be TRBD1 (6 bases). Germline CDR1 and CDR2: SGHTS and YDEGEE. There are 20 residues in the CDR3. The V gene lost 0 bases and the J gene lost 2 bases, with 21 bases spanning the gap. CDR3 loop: CASSLGASGGRRTYNSPLHF. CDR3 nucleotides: TGTGCCAGCAGCTTGGGGGCCTCCGGGGGGCGAAGGACCTATAATTCACCCCTCCACTTT.

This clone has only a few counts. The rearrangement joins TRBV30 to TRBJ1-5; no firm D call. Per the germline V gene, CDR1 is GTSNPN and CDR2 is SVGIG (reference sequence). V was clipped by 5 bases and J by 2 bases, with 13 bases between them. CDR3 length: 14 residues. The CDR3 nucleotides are TGTGCCTGGTCCCTCCCCTTTGGCAATCAGCCCCAGCATTTT. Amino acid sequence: CAWSLPFGNQPQHF.

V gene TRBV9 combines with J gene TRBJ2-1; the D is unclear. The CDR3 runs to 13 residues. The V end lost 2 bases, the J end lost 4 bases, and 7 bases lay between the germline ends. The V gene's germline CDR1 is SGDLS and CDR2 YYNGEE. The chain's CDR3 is CASSVGRYNEQFF. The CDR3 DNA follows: TGTGCCAGCAGCGTTGGTAGGTACAATGAGCAGTTCTTC.

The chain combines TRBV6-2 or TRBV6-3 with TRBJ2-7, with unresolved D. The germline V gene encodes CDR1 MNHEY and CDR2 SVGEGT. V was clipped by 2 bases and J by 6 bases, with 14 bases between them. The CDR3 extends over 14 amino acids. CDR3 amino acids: CASSYNQGNGEQYF. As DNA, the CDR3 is TGTGCCAGCAGTTACAATCAAGGTAACGGCGAGCAGTACTTC.

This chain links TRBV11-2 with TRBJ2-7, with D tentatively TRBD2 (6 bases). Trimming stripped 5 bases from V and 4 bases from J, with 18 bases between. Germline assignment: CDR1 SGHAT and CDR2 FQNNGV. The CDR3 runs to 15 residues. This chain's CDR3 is CASSPRRDSRYEQYF. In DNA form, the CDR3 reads TGTGCCAGCAGCCCACGACGGGACTCCAGATACGAGCAGTACTTC.

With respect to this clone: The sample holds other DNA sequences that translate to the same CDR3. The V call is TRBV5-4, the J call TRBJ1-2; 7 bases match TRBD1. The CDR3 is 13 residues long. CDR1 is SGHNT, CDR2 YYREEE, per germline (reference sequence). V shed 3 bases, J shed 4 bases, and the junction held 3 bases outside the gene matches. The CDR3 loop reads CASSWTGGYGYTF. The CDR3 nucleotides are TGTGCCAGCAGCTGGACAGGAGGCTATGGCTACACCTTC.

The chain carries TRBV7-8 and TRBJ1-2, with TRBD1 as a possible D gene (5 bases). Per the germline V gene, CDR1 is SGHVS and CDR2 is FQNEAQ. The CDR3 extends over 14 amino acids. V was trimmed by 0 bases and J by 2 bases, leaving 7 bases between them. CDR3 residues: CASSLAHRNYGYTF. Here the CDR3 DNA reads TGTGCCAGCAGCTTAGCGCACAGGAACTATGGCTACACCTTC.

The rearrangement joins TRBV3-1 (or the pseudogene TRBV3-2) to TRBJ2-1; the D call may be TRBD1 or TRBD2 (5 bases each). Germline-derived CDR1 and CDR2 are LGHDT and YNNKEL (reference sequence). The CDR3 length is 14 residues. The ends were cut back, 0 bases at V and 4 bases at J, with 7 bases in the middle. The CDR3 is CASSQEWGYNEQFF. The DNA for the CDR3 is TGTGCCAGCAGCCAAGAGTGGGGGTACAATGAGCAGTTCTTC.

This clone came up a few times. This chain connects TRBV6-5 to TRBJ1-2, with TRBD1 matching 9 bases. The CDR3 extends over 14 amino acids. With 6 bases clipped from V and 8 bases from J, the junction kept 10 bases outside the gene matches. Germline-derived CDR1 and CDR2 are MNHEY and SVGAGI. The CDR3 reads CASRQGANAPGYTF. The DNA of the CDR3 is TGTGCCAGCAGACAGGGGGCGAATGCTCCCGGCTACACCTTC.

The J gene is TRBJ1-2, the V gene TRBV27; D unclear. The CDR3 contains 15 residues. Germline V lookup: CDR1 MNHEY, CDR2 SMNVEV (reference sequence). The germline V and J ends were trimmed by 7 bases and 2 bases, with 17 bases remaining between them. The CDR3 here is CASTPAPLGNYGYTF. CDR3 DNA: TGTGCCAGCACCCCCGCTCCCCTAGGAAACTATGGCTACACCTTC.

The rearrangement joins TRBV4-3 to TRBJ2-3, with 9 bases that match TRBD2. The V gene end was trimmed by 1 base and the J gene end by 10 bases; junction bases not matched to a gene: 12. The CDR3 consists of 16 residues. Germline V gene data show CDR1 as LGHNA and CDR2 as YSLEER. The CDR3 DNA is TGCGCCAGCAGCCAAGGGGGGGCTAGCGGGGCCTTTCCGCAGTATTTT. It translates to CASSQGGASGAFPQYF.

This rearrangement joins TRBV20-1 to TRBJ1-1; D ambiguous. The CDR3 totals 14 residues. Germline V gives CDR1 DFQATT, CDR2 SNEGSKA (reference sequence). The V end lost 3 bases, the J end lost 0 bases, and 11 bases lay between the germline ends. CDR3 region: CSASISFLNTEAFF. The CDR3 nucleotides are TGCAGTGCTAGTATCAGCTTTTTGAACACTGAAGCTTTCTTT.

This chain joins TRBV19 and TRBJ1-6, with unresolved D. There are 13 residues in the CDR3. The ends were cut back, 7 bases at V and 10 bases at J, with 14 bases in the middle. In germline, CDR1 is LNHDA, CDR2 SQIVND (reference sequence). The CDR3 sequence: CASTRAADSPLHF. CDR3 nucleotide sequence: TGTGCCAGTACGAGAGCAGCTGACTCACCCCTCCACTTT.

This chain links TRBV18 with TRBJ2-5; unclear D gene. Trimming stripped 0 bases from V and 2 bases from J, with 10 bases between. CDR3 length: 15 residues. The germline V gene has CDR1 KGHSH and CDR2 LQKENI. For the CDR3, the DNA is TGTGCCAGCTCACCACCAGGGCAGGCGCAAGAGACCCAGTACTTC. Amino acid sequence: CASSPPGQAQETQYF.

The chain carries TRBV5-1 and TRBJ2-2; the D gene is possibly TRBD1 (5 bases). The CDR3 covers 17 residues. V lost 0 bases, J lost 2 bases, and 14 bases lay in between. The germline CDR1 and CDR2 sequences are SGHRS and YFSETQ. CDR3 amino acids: CASSLESAGRNTGELFF. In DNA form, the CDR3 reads TGCGCCAGCAGCTTGGAATCGGCAGGGCGTAACACCGGGGAGCTGTTTTTT.

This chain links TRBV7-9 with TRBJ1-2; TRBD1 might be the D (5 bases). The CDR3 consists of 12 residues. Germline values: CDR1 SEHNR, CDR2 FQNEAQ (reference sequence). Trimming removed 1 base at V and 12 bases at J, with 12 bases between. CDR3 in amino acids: CASSLGGRDDTF. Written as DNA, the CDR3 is TGTGCCAGCAGCTTAGGAGGCAGGGACGACACCTTC. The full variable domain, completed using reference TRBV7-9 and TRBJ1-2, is DTGVSQNPRHKITKRGQNVTFRCDPISEHNRLYWYRQTLGQGPEFLTYFQNEAQLEKSRLLSDRFSAERPKGSFSTLEIQRTEQGDSAMYLCASSLGGRDDTFGSGTRLTVV.

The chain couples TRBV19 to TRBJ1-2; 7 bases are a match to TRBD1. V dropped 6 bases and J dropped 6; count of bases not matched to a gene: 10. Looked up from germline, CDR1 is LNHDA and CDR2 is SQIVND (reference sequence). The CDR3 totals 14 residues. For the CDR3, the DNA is TGTGCCAGTAGCCCCGACAGGGCGTCACATGGCTACACCTTC. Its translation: CASSPDRASHGYTF. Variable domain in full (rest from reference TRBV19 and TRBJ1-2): DGGITQSPKYLFRKEGQNVTLSCEQNLNHDAMYWYRQDPGQGLRLIYYSQIVNDFQKGDIAEGYSVSREKKESFPLTVTSAQKNPTAFYLCASSPDRASHGYTFGSGTRLTVV.

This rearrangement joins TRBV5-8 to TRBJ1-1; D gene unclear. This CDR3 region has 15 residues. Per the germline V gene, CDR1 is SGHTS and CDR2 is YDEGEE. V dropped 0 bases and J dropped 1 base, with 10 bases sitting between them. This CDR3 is CASSLDLRENTEAFF. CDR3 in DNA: TGTGCCAGCAGCTTGGATCTTCGGGAGAACACTGAAGCTTTCTTT.